The 4 T cell receptor beta chains presented below share a single source sample, sequenced in a study of glioma-infiltrating T cells. The iRepertoire nested amplicon-rescue multiplex PCR amplified TCR alpha and beta CDR3s from RNA. TCRdb re-called the multiplex PCR reads with MiXCR, one entry per CDR3 protein. The sample has approximately 190,000 distinct CDR3 sequences, more than 30% seen once. The sample taken for sequencing was glioma tissue, nonneoplastic brain tissue, or PBMCs (not recorded which). The receptors shown here come from a human donor with low-grade glioma or glioblastoma, undergoing nonglioma brain surgery, or in good health (not recorded which).

This chain connects TRBV6-1 to TRBJ2-1, with a weak D call TRBD2 (5 bases). CDR1 and CDR2 from the germline V gene are MNHNS and SASEGT. The CDR3 has 16 amino acids. The ends were cut back, 7 bases at V and 8 bases at J, with 24 bases in the middle. The CDR3 region has the DNA TGTGCCAGCAAAAAACCGGACTTCTCAATTTACGATGAGCAGTTCTTC. The encoded protein is CASKKPDFSIYDEQFF.

As concerns this clonotype: A much bigger clone sits one base away, suggesting this may be a read error. The gene calls are TRBV6-1 and TRBJ2-4; 9 nucleotides match TRBD2. Unmatched junction bases numbered 10, after V lost 0 bases and J lost 1 base. CDR3 length: 19 residues. Germline V gene sequence: CDR1 MNHNS, CDR2 SASEGT. The CDR3 nucleotides read TGTGCCAGCAGTGAAGCCACTAGCGGGTGGGTTGGGGCCAAAAACATTCAGTACTTC. Residues: CASSEATSGWVGAKNIQYF.

This clonotype was detected many times. The rearrangement links TRBV6-1 to TRBJ2-5, with 9 positions matching TRBD2. This CDR3 has 16 amino acids. The J segment lost 4 bases and the V segment lost 6 bases, leaving 12 bases of the junction unmatched. Germline V gene data show CDR1 as MNHNS and CDR2 as SASEGT. The CDR3 here is CASSARTAGGLETQYF. The CDR3, as DNA: TGTGCCAGCAGCGCTAGAACAGCGGGAGGCCTAGAGACCCAGTACTTC.

V gene TRBV12-3 or TRBV12-4 combines with J gene TRBJ1-5; TRBD1 is a possible D gene (5 bases). The CDR3 length is 15 residues. The ends were cut back, 3 bases at V and 2 bases at J, with 11 bases in the middle. In DNA form, the CDR3 reads TGTGCCAGCAGTTTGATAGGGGACCGCAATCAGCCCCAGCATTTT. This gives the protein CASSLIGDRNQPQHF.